The 2 T cell receptor beta chains given below trace back to one sample, sequenced in a study of OX40 agonist ivuxolimab in advanced cancers. The data were produced by immunoSEQ multiplex PCR, yet TCRdb's version contains in-frame clones alone and is incomplete. The sample yields almost 70,000 clones, 90% seen once. Sequenced material: CD4+ or CD8+ T cells sorted from blood, taken in a trial of the OX40 agonist ivuxolimab. Receptors were obtained from an adult with an advanced solid tumor such as melanoma, head and neck, liver or kidney cancer.

This chain connects TRBV7-8 to TRBJ2-2, with a possible D match to TRBD2 (5 bases). Deletions cut 1 base from V and 4 bases from J, with 13 bases between. The CDR3 totals 16 residues. The germline V gene encodes CDR1 SGHVS and CDR2 FQNEAQ. The CDR3 DNA sequence: TGTGCCAGCAGCTTAGTTACGGGGATTAGCACCGGGGAGCTGTTTTTT. Residues: CASSLVTGISTGELFF.

V usage is TRBV13 and J usage is TRBJ1-2; D possibly corresponds to TRBD1 (5 bases). The CDR3 has 14 residues. The germline V gene encodes CDR1 PRHDT and CDR2 FYEKMQ (reference sequence). V lost 7 bases and J lost 8, with 20 bases in between. This CDR3 reads CASTFRQAPGGYTF. In DNA, the CDR3 is TGTGCCAGCACATTTCGGCAGGCCCCAGGGGGCTACACCTTC.